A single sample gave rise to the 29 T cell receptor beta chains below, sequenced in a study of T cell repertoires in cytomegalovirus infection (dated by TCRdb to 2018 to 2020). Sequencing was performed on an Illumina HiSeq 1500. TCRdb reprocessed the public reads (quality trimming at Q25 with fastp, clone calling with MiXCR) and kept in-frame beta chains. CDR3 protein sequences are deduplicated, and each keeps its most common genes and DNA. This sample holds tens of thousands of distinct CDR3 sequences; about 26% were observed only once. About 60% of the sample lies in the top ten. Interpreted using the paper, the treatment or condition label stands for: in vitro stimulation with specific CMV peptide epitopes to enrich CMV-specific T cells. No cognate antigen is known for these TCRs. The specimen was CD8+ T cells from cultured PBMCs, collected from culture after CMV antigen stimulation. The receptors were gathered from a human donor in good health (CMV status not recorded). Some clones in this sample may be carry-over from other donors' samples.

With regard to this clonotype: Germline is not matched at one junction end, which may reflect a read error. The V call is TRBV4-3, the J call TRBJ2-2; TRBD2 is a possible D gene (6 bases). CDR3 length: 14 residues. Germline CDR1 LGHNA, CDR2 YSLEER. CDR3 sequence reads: CVSSQDGGPGELFF. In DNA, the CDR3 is TGCGTCAGCAGCCAAGACGGGGGACCCGGGGAGCTGTTTTTT.

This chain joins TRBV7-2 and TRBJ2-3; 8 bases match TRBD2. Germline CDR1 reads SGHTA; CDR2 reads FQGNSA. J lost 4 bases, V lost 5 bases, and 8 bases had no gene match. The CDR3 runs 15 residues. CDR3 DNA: TGTGCCAGCAGCCACTATAGCGGGGCCCCAGATACGCAGTATTTT. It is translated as CASSHYSGAPDTQYF.

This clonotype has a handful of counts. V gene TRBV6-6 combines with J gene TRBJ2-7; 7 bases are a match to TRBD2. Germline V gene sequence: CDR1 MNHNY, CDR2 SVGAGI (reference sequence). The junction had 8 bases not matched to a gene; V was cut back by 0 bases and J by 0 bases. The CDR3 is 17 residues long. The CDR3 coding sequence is TGTGCCAGCAGTTACTCGAGCGCGGGGGTCACCTCCTACGAGCAGTACTTC. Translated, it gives CASSYSSAGVTSYEQYF.

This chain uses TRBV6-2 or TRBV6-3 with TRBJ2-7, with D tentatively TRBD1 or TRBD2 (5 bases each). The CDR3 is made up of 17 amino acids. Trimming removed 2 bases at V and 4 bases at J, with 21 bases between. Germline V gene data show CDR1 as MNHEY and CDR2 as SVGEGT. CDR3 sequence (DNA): TGTGCCAGCAGTTACCTCTCCGGGGCATTATCCGTTTACGAGCAGTACTTC. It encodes CASSYLSGALSVYEQYF.

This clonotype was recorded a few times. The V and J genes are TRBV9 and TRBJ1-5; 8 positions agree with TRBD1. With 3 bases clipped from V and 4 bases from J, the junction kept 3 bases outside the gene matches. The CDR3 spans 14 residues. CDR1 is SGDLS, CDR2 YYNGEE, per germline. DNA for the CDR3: TGTGCCAGCAGCGCAGGGGGCCGTAATCAGCCCCAGCATTTT. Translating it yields CASSAGGRNQPQHF.

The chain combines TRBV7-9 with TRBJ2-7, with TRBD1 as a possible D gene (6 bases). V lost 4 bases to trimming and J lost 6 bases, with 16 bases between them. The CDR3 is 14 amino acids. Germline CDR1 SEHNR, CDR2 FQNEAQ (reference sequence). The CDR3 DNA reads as TGTGCCAGCAGCTCAGGGGCGGTCCCCCTCGAGCAGTACTTC. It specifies CASSSGAVPLEQYF.

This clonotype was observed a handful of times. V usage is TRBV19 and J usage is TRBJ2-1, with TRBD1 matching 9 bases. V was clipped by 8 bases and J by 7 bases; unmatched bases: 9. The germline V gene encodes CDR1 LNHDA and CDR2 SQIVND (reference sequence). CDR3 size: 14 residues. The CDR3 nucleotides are TGTGCCAGTGGGGGACAGGGTTCTTGGAATGAGCAGTTCTTC. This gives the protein CASGGQGSWNEQFF.

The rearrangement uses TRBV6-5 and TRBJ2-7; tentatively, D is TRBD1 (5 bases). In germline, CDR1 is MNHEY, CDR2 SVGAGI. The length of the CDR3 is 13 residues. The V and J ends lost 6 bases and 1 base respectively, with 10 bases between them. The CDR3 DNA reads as TGTGCCAGCAGGGAGACAGTATCCTACGAGCAGTACTTC. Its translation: CASRETVSYEQYF.

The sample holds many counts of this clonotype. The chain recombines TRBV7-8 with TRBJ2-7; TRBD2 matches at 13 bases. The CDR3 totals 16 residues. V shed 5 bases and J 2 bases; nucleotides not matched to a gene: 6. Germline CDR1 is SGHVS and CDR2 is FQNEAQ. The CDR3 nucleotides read TGTGCCAGCAGCCGAAGCGGACTAGCGGGAGCCTACGAGCAGTACTTC. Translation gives CASSRSGLAGAYEQYF.

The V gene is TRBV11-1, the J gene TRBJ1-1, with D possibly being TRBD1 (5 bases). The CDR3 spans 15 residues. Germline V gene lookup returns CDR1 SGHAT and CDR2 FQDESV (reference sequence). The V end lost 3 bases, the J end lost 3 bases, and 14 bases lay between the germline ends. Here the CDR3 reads CASSLTARSDTEAFF. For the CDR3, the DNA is TGTGCCAGCAGCTTGACAGCTAGGAGCGACACTGAAGCTTTCTTT.

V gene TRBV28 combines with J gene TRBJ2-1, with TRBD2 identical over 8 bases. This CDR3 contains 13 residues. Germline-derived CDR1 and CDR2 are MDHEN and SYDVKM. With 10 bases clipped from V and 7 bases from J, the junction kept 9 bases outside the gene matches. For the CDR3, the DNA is TGTGCCATCGGGGGGGGAGCGGGGAATGAGCAGTTCTTC. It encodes CAIGGGAGNEQFF.

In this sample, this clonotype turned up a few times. CDR3: CASSYSGQGGSYEQYF. In nucleotides, the CDR3 is TGTGCCAGCAGTTACTCTGGACAGGGGGGCTCCTACGAGCAGTACTTC. V usage is TRBV6-6 and J usage is TRBJ2-7; 10 nucleotides align to TRBD1. The ends lost 0 bases at V and 0 bases at J; junction bases unmatched: 2. CDR3 size: 16 residues. In germline, CDR1 is MNHNY, CDR2 SVGAGI (reference sequence).

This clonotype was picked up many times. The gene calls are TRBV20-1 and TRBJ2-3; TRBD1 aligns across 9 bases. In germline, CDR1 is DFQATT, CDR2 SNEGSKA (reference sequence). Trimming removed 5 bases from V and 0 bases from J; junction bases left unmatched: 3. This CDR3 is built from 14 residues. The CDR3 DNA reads TGCAGTGCTGGGACAGGGTCTAGCACAGATACGCAGTATTTT. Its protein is CSAGTGSSTDTQYF.

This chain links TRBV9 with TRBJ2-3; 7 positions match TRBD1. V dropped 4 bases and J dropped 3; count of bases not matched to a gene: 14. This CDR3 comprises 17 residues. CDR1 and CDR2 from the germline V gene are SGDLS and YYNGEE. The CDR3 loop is CASSHRTGSFGTDTQYF. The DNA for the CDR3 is TGTGCCAGCAGCCATCGGACAGGCTCCTTCGGGACAGATACGCAGTATTTT.

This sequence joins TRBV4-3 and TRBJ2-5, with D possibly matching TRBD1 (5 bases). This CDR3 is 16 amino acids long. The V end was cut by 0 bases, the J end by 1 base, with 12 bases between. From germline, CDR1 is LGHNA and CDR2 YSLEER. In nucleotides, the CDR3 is TGCGCCAGCAGCCAAGAAGACAGCAATATCCAAGAGACCCAGTACTTC. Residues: CASSQEDSNIQETQYF.

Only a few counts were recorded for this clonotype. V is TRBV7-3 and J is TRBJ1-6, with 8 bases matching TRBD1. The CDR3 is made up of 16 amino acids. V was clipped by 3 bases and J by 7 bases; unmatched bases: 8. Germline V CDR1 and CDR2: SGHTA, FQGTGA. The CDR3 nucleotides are TGTGCCAGCAGCTTTGGAGGACAGGGATCAAATTCACCCCTCCACTTT. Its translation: CASSFGGQGSNSPLHF.

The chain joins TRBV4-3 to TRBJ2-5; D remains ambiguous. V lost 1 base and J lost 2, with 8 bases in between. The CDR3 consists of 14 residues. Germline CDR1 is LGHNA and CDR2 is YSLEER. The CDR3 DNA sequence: TGCGCCAGCAGCCAAGTATTGGGACAAGAGACCCAGTACTTC. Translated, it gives CASSQVLGQETQYF.

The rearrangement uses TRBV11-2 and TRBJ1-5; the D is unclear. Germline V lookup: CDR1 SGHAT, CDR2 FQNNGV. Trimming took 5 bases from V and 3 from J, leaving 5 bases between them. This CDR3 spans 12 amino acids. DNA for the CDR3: TGTGCCAGCAGCCCCACCAATCAGCCCCAGCATTTT. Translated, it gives CASSPTNQPQHF.

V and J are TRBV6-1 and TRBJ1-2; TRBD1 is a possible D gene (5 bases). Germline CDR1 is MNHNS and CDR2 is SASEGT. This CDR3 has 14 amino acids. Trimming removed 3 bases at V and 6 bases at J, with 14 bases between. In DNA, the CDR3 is TGTGCCAGCAGTGATTATGTGGGGCGGGATGGCTACACCTTC. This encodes CASSDYVGRDGYTF.

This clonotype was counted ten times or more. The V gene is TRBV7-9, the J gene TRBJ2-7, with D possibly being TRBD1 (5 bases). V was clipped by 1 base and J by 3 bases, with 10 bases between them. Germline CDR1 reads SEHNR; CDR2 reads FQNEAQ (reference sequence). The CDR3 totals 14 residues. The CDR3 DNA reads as TGTGCCAGCAGCTTAGGACAGACGCGCTACGAGCAGTACTTC. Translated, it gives CASSLGQTRYEQYF. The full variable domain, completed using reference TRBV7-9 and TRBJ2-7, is DTGVSQNPRHKITKRGQNVTFRCDPISEHNRLYWYRQTLGQGPEFLTYFQNEAQLEKSRLLSDRFSAERPKGSFSTLEIQRTEQGDSAMYLCASSLGQTRYEQYFGPGTRLTVT.

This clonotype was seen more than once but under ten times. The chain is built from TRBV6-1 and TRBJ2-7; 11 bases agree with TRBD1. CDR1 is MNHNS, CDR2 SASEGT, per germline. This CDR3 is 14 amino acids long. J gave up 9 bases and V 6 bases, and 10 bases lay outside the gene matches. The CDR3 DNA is TGTGCCAGCAGGGGGACAGGGGGTGGCCTCGCGCAGTACTTC. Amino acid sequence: CASRGTGGGLAQYF.

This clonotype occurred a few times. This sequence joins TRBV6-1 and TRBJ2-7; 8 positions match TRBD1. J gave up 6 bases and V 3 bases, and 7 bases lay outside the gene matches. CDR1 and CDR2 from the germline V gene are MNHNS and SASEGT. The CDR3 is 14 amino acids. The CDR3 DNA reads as TGTGCCAGCAGTGACGCAGGGGGCTGGGTCGAGCAGTACTTC. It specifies CASSDAGGWVEQYF.

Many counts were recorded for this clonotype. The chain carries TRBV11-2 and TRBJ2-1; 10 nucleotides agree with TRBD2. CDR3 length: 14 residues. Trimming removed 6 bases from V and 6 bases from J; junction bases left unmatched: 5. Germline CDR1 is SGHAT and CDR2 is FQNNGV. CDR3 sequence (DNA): TGTGCCAGCAGGGGCGGACTAGCGGTCAATGAGCAGTTCTTC. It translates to CASRGGLAVNEQFF. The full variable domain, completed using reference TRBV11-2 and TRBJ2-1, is EAGVAQSPRYKIIEKRQSVAFWCNPISGHATLYWYQQILGQGPKLLIQFQNNGVVDDSQLPKDRFSAERLKGVDSTLKIQPAKLEDSAVYLCASRGGLAVNEQFFGPGTRLTVL.

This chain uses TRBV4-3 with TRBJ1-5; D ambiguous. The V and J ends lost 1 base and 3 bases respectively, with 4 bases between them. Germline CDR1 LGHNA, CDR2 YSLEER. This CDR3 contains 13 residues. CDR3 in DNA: TGCGCCAGCAGCCAAGGACACAATCAGCCCCAGCATTTT. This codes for CASSQGHNQPQHF.

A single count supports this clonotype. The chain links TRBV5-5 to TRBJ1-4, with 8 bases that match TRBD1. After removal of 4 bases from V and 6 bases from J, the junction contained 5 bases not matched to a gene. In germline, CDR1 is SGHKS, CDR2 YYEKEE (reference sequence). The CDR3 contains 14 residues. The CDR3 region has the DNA TGTGCCAGCAGCGGGCAGACAGGGGATGAAAAACTGTTTTTT. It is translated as CASSGQTGDEKLFF.

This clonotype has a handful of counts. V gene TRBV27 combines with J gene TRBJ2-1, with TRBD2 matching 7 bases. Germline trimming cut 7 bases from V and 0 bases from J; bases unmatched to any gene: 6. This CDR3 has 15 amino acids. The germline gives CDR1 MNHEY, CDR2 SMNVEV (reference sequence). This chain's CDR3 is CASTSGPSSYNEQFF. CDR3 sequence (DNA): TGTGCCAGCACTAGCGGACCGAGCTCCTACAATGAGCAGTTCTTC.

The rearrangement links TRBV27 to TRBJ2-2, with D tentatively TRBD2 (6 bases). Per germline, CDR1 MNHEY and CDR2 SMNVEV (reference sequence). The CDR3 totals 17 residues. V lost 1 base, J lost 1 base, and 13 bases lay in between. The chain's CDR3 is CASSLFARDWNTGELFF. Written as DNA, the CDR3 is TGTGCCAGCAGTTTATTCGCGCGGGATTGGAACACCGGGGAGCTGTTTTTT.

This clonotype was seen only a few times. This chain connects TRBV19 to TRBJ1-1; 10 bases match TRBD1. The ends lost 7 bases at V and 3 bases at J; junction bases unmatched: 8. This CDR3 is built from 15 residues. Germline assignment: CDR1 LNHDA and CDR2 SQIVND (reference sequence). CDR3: CASTADRGLDTEAFF. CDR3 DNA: TGTGCCAGTACCGCCGACAGGGGGCTTGACACTGAAGCTTTCTTT. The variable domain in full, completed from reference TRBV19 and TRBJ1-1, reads DGGITQSPKYLFRKEGQNVTLSCEQNLNHDAMYWYRQDPGQGLRLIYYSQIVNDFQKGDIAEGYSVSREKKESFPLTVTSAQKNPTAFYLCASTADRGLDTEAFFGQGTRLTVV.

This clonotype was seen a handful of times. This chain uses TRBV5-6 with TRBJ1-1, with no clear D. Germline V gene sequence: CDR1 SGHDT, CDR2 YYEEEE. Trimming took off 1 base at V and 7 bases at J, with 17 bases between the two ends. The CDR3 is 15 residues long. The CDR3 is CASSLSKGSTDEAFF. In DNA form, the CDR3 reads TGTGCCAGCAGCTTGTCCAAGGGATCTACCGATGAAGCTTTCTTT.